This T cell receptor (beta chain) was recorded in a study of blood T cell repertoires in COVID-19. For the study at large: Both acute and convalescent COVID-19 samples were obtained from the United States, Italy and Spain.

Germline CDR1 and CDR2: KGHSH and LQKENI. The CDR3 is made up of 18 amino acids. The junction had 15 bases not matched to a gene; V was cut back by 5 bases and J by 3 bases. Patients in Seattle were enrolled during active infection, then followed longitudinally. As processed by the authors: Amplification from reference gene primers served as the basis for estimated nucleated cell counts. Here immunoSEQ multiplex PCR was the method, and the copy in TCRdb shows in-frame clones only, minus some. That table furnishes V, J and clone size, whereas the DNA furnished D and trimming. The sample yields around 94,000 clones, roughly nine tenths seen once.

The chain combines TRBV18 with TRBJ2-1; 8 nucleotides line up with TRBD2. The material sequenced was peripheral blood. The sequence was collected from a woman aged 50 to 65 with COVID-19, enrolled during active disease. The CDR3 loop reads CASSSPLGSGAIYNEQFF. In DNA, the CDR3 is TGTGCCAGCTCATCCCCCTTAGGTAGCGGGGCGATCTACAATGAGCAGTTCTTC. The whole variable domain, filled in from reference TRBV18 and TRBJ2-1, reads NAGVMQNPRHLVRRRGQEARLRCSPMKGHSHVYWYRQLPEEGLKFMVYLQKENIIDESGMPKERFSAEFPKEGPSILRIQQVVRGDSAAYFCASSSPLGSGAIYNEQFFGPGTRLTVL.